This TCR beta chain was sequenced for a study of T-cell memory formation after mild COVID-19. This clonotype has more than one count but fewer than ten. The antigen is unknown. Germline-derived CDR1 and CDR2 are SQVTM and ANQGSEA. Trimming removed 4 bases from V and 5 bases from J, with 9 bases in between. This CDR3 is 11 amino acids long. UMIs and sample barcodes were carried by the TCR alpha and TCR beta cDNA libraries that 5'RACE produced using constant-segment primers. One entry per CDR3 protein, called by TCRdb with MiXCR from the 5' RACE reads. The repertoire consists of 200,000 to 300,000 distinct CDR3 sequences, with approximately 15% occurring once and the leading ten covering roughly a fifth. Study outcomes and limitations: Specificity for SARS-CoV-2 was not confirmed among the second-wave clones peaking on day 37.

The gene calls are TRBV29-1 and TRBJ2-7; D may be TRBD1 (6 bases). The source is a man aged 18 to 30 who had mild COVID-19 (a few samples of this study predate the infection). Cell type and time point are not known. Sequencing was done on a sample of PBMCs or a T cell subset sorted from them (not recorded which). The CDR3 is CSVAQGNEQYF. The CDR3 region has the DNA TGCAGCGTTGCACAGGGAAACGAGCAGTACTTC.